Below are 8 T cell receptor beta chains sequenced from a single sample in a study of vaccination and CD4 T cells after COVID-19. Sequencing of the DNA from cultured CD4+ T cells was carried out with the Oncomine TCR Beta short-read assay. TCRdb reprocessed the PCR reads with MiXCR, giving one entry per CDR3 protein. This table holds about 12,000 distinct CDR3 sequences, approximately 60% found once. These receptors are not linked to any known antigen. Sample treatment: approximately 11-day PBMC culture with coronavirus spike peptide pools or control peptides (ViraFEST assay). This material consisted of CD4+ T cells from blood, cultured in vitro, taken before SARS-CoV-2 vaccination. Source of these receptors: a human donor who had recovered from COVID-19.

J is TRBJ2-7 and V is TRBV12-3 or TRBV12-4; D unclear. Trimming pared 5 bases from V and 2 bases from J, leaving 13 bases between. The CDR3 length is 14 residues. CDR3 sequence: CASSPPLSTYEQYF. DNA of the CDR3: TGTGCCAGCAGTCCCCCGTTAAGCACCTACGAGCAGTACTTC.

This sequence joins TRBV6-2 or TRBV6-3 and TRBJ2-5; 8 bases agree with TRBD2. V lost 6 bases to trimming and J lost 6 bases; unmatched junction nucleotides: 3. The CDR3 length is 12 residues. Germline V gene lookup returns CDR1 MNHEY and CDR2 SVGEGT. The DNA of the CDR3 is TGTGCCAGCAGAGCGGGAGTGAAGACCCAGTACTTC. Its translation is CASRAGVKTQYF.

The rearrangement uses TRBV6-1 and TRBJ2-1; D uncertain. The CDR3 contains 14 residues. The V and J ends lost 2 bases and 2 bases respectively, with 7 bases between them. Germline values: CDR1 MNHNS, CDR2 SASEGT. The CDR3 coding sequence is TGTGCCAGCAGTGAATACGCTACCTACAATGAGCAGTTCTTC. It codes for CASSEYATYNEQFF.

The chain carries TRBV4-2 and TRBJ1-1, with D possibly being TRBD1 (5 bases). Trimming took off 0 bases at V and 6 bases at J, with 14 bases between the two ends. Germline V gives CDR1 LGHNA, CDR2 YNFKEQ. The CDR3 totals 15 residues. In DNA, the CDR3 is TGTGCCAGCAGCCAAGATCGGGGGGATAGGGCTGAAGCTTTCTTT. This translates into CASSQDRGDRAEAFF.

The chain has TRBV7-2 and TRBJ1-3; D is ambiguous. The CDR3 contains 15 residues. Per the germline V gene, CDR1 is SGHTA and CDR2 is FQGNSA. Trimming shortened V by 5 bases and J by 0 bases, and 11 bases separated the two germline ends. CDR3 nucleotide sequence: TGTGCCAGCAGCGGACCGGGGAGCTCTGGAAACACCATATATTTT. Amino acid sequence: CASSGPGSSGNTIYF.

The chain combines TRBV5-6 with TRBJ2-1; 14 positions agree with TRBD2. V shed 4 bases, J shed 8 bases, and the junction held 11 bases outside the gene matches. CDR1 and CDR2 from the germline V gene are SGHDT and YYEEEE. This CDR3 is built from 17 residues. CDR3 loop: CASSSPGLAGVGDEQFF. In nucleotides, the CDR3 is TGTGCCAGCAGCAGTCCGGGACTAGCGGGAGTAGGTGATGAGCAGTTCTTC.

This sequence joins TRBV7-2 and TRBJ1-6, with 7 positions matching TRBD1. Germline CDR1 is SGHTA and CDR2 is FQGNSA. The CDR3 consists of 14 residues. V was pared by 5 bases and J by 9 bases, with 7 bases of the junction left unmatched. CDR3 in amino acids: CASSPRTGGSPLHF. The CDR3, as DNA: TGTGCCAGCAGCCCTCGGACAGGTGGTTCACCCCTCCACTTT.

The chain carries TRBV19 and TRBJ1-1; D is unclear. V was cut by 2 bases and J by 3 bases, with 4 bases left in between. Looked up from germline, CDR1 is LNHDA and CDR2 is SQIVND (reference sequence). The CDR3 has 12 residues. Here the CDR3 DNA reads TGTGCCAGTAGTATACTTCACACTGAAGCTTTCTTT. The encoded protein is CASSILHTEAFF.